This T cell receptor (beta chain) was captured in a study of PD-L1 blockade in urothelial cancer. Across the study: Patients with male sex and bladder-origin urothelial cancer accounted for about 85% of the 29 enrolled.

Overall study findings and caveats: For durable-benefit patients, tumor-associated blood clones expanded more at 3 weeks.

A note on this clone: Its specificity is unknown.

TCR analog templates of synthetic origin were spiked into each PCR. Here immunoSEQ multiplex PCR was the method, and the copy in TCRdb shows in-frame clones only, minus some. The sample lists 27,000 or so clones; around 87% were seen once. Specimen: PBMCs, collected around atezolizumab (anti-PD-L1) treatment. This TCR was recovered from a man aged 45-65 years with urothelial cancer.

CDR3 region: CASSSKRGPYEQYF. The CDR3 DNA reads as TGTGCCAGCAGTTCTAAGCGGGGGCCCTACGAGCAGTACTTC. The gene calls are TRBV6-5 and TRBJ2-7, with 8 bases that match TRBD2. This CDR3 comprises 14 residues. Germline CDR1 is MNHEY and CDR2 is SVGAGI. J gave up 2 bases and V 4 bases, and 4 bases lay outside the gene matches.